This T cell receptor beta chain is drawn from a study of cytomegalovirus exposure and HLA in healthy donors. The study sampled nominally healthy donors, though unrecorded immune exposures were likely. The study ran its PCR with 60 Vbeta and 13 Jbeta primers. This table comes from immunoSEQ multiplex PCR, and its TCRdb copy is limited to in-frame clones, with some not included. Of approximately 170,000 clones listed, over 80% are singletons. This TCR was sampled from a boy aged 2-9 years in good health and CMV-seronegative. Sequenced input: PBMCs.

The CDR3 coding sequence is TGTGCCAGCAGCTTAATGACCTCTGGGGCGGAGACCCAGTACTTC. This encodes CASSLMTSGAETQYF. The chain recombines TRBV7-8 with TRBJ2-5; tentative D call: TRBD1 (5 bases). This CDR3 region has 15 residues. V lost 2 bases, J lost 5 bases, and 15 bases lay in between. Germline V lookup: CDR1 SGHVS, CDR2 FQNEAQ.